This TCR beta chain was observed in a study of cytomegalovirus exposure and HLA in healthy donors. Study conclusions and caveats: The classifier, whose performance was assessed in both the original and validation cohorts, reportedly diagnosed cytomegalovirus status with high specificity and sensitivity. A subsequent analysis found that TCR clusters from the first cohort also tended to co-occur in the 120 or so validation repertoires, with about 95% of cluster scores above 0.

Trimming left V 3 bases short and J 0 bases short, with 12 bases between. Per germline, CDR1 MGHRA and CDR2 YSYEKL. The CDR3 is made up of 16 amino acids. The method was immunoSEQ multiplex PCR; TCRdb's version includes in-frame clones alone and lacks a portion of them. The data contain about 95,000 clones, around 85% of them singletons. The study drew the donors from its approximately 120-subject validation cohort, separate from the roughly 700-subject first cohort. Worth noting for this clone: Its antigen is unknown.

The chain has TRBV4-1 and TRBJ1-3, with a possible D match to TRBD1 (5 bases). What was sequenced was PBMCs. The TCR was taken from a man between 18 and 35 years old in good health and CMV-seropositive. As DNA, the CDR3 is TGCGCCAGCAGCCAGTTTGGACAAAACTCTGGAAACACCATATATTTT. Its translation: CASSQFGQNSGNTIYF.